The sequence of this TCR beta chain was determined in a study of blood T cell repertoires in COVID-19 (dated by TCRdb to the early 2020s). For context, the study as a whole: Samples covering the acute and convalescent phases of COVID-19 were provided by collaborators in the United States, Italy and Spain. Where available, HLA class I and class II types were taken from metadata supplied by the sample provider and were not determined by assay-based typing. Subjects who had been exposed to COVID-19, were actively infected with it, or had recovered from it provided the deeply sampled blood TCRbeta repertoires that made up the dataset. A freely available public database, intended as a resource for researchers studying the immune response to SARS-CoV-2, is where the repertoires were released. The prospective study material was composed of cDNA or gDNA derived from T cells, B-cell-depleted T cells, or PBMCs. Sample metadata almost always included a de-identified subject ID, COVID-19 status, age in years and sex. Samples were obtained from the ongoing ImmuneRACE study (first 160 participants) and from about 1,300 subjects provided by 6 global collaborators.

The immunoSEQ Assay, a bias-controlled multiplex PCR, was used to amplify TCRbeta CDR3 regions from genomic DNA. In the paper's pipeline: Within the assay, amplification of reference gene primers was used to estimate how many nucleated cells each sample contained. To quantify the absolute abundance of each unique TCRbeta CDR3 rearrangement, sequence reads were collapsed and filtered. For each sample, productive Simpson clonality was calculated by taking the square root of Simpson's diversity index across productive rearrangements. Entries here come from immuneACCESS through TCRdb and include only in-frame sequences with V and J called. Some clones fail to appear in such tables; in the studies checked, an unresolved V gene covers under half of the shortfall, and the cause of the remainder is unknown. The DNA was the basis for D and trimming; V, J and clone size are from that table. Across this sample there are 85,000 to 120,000 clones, with around four fifths seen only once. The top ten hold 4.5% of the sample.

Clipping removes 3 bases from V and 8 bases from J, with 12 as the unmatched junction base count. For CDR1 and CDR2, the germline V gene lists MDHEN and SYDVKM. From the cysteine through the phenylalanine, the CDR3 covers 17 amino acids. Just the 51-base CDR3 DNA is kept, in frame starting at base 1. Each collaborating institution followed its own protocols to collect whole blood in K2EDTA tubes. Collaborator samples were shipped for TCRbeta analysis as frozen whole blood, isolated PBMCs, or DNA extracted from either sample type. Points the paper makes about the study in general: The amount of clinical and demographic metadata varied by source and participant and was provided uncurated.

Remarks on this clone: Its antigen is unknown. Base qualities are not recorded, but no much larger clone differs from it by a single base.

This chain joins TRBV28 to TRBJ1-4, with 10 bases matching TRBD1. This TCR derives from a human donor in a cohort sampled during active COVID-19. Sequenced: peripheral blood. At the DNA level, the sequence is TGTGCCAGCAGTTTTCAACAACCGGGACAGGGGAACGAAAAACTGTTTTTT. Translated, it gives CASSFQQPGQGNEKLFF.